These 28 T cell receptor beta chains share one sample of origin, sequenced in a study of shared clonotypes between healthy human individuals. Here immunoSEQ multiplex PCR was the method, and the copy in TCRdb shows in-frame clones only, minus some. The repertoire holds around 2,000,000 clones, with roughly 96% as singletons. Sequences were obtained from naive CD4+ T cells sorted from blood. Indicated subset: CD45RA+ positively selected. The receptor source for this set is a young man in good health.

This clone was seen only once. The chain uses TRBV7-2 and TRBJ2-7, with 14 bases identical to TRBD2. This CDR3 has 16 residues. The trim removed 1 base at V and 5 bases at J, leaving 4 bases unmatched. In germline, CDR1 is SGHTA, CDR2 FQGNSA. The CDR3 coding sequence is TGTGCCAGCAGCTTAGTGGGACTAGCGGGAGTAAACGAGCAGTACTTC. Residues: CASSLVGLAGVNEQYF.

The chain uses TRBV19 and TRBJ1-3; 7 bases align to TRBD1. CDR3 length: 15 residues. V lost 8 bases to trimming and J lost 3 bases; unmatched junction nucleotides: 10. Looked up from germline, CDR1 is LNHDA and CDR2 is SQIVND (reference sequence). CDR3: CASAGQRTSGNTIYF. DNA for the CDR3: TGTGCCAGTGCGGGACAGCGTACCAGTGGAAACACCATATATTTT. The full variable domain, rest sourced from reference TRBV19 and TRBJ1-3, is DGGITQSPKYLFRKEGQNVTLSCEQNLNHDAMYWYRQDPGQGLRLIYYSQIVNDFQKGDIAEGYSVSREKKESFPLTVTSAQKNPTAFYLCASAGQRTSGNTIYFGEGSWLTVV.

Notes on this clone: The sample contains more than one DNA sequence encoding this CDR3. This sequence joins TRBV19 and TRBJ1-5, with a possible D match to TRBD1 (5 bases). V lost 4 bases and J lost 7, with 8 bases in between. The CDR3 is 12 amino acids. Germline CDR1 LNHDA, CDR2 SQIVND (reference sequence). The CDR3 coding sequence is TGTGCCAGTAGTAACCGGGGGCAGCCCCAGCATTTT. It is translated as CASSNRGQPQHF.

The rearrangement joins TRBV19 to TRBJ1-6; 7 nucleotides align to TRBD1. Per germline, CDR1 LNHDA and CDR2 SQIVND (reference sequence). The J segment lost 9 bases and the V segment lost 1 base, leaving 3 bases of the junction unmatched. There are 14 residues in the CDR3. The CDR3 sequence is CASSIARGGSPLHF. For the CDR3, the DNA is TGTGCCAGTAGTATAGCCAGGGGGGGTTCACCCCTCCACTTT.

This chain connects TRBV7-9 to TRBJ2-7; the D gene is possibly TRBD1 (6 bases). V was trimmed by 5 bases and J by 4 bases, leaving 9 bases between them. The CDR3 consists of 12 residues. Germline V CDR1 and CDR2: SEHNR, FQNEAQ (reference sequence). CDR3 residues: CASSHGQYEQYF. The CDR3 DNA reads TGTGCCAGCAGCCACGGACAGTACGAGCAGTACTTC.

The chain employs TRBV5-1 and TRBJ1-3, with 10 bases identical to TRBD1. The V gene's germline CDR1 is SGHRS and CDR2 YFSETQ. The CDR3 contains 17 residues. V was clipped by 0 bases and J by 0 bases; unmatched bases: 3. This CDR3 reads CASSLGTGGNSGNTIYF. DNA for the CDR3: TGCGCCAGCAGCTTGGGGACAGGGGGTAACTCTGGAAACACCATATATTTT.

For this clone: The same CDR3 also results from other DNA sequences found in this sample. The chain has TRBV5-1 and TRBJ2-3, with D unclear. V dropped 1 base and J dropped 4 bases, with 7 bases sitting between them. Germline V gene lookup returns CDR1 SGHRS and CDR2 YFSETQ. The CDR3 consists of 13 residues. CDR3 sequence: CASSLQVSDTQYF. The CDR3 nucleotides are TGCGCCAGCAGCTTGCAAGTATCAGATACGCAGTATTTT.

The V gene is TRBV18, the J gene TRBJ1-1, with D possibly TRBD1 on 5 matching bases. The CDR3 covers 15 residues. CDR1 is KGHSH and CDR2 is LQKENI in the germline V gene. Trimming shortened V by 2 bases and J by 1 base, and 11 bases separated the two germline ends. The chain's CDR3 is CASSPASTENTEAFF. CDR3 sequence (DNA): TGTGCCAGCTCACCAGCTTCGACAGAGAACACTGAAGCTTTCTTT.

The chain carries TRBV10-2 and TRBJ1-6; 9 bases match TRBD1. The germline gives CDR1 WSHSY, CDR2 SAAADI. The length of the CDR3 is 14 residues. Trimming at V came to 6 bases and at J to 7 bases, leaving 4 bases not matched to a gene. The CDR3 nucleotides are TGCGCCAGCAGGTGGACAGGGGAAAATTCACCCCTCCACTTT. Translated: CASRWTGENSPLHF.

This sequence joins TRBV5-4 and TRBJ1-3; D uncertain. The germline V and J ends were trimmed by 0 bases and 3 bases, with 10 bases remaining between them. Germline CDR1 and CDR2: SGHNT and YYREEE (reference sequence). This CDR3 is built from 15 residues. CDR3 sequence (DNA): TGTGCCAGCAGCTTGGCGGCAGGAGGTGGAAACACCATATATTTT. Its protein is CASSLAAGGGNTIYF.

This clone appeared a single time. The V gene is TRBV11-2, the J gene TRBJ1-2, with unresolved D. The germline V and J ends were trimmed by 10 bases and 6 bases, with 12 bases remaining between them. The length of the CDR3 is 11 residues. Per the germline V gene, CDR1 is SGHAT and CDR2 is FQNNGV. The CDR3 DNA sequence: TGTGCCACCGGGGTCGAGAATGGCTACACCTTC. This sequence encodes CATGVENGYTF.

The chain combines TRBV29-1 with TRBJ2-3; D tentatively fits TRBD1 or TRBD2 (6 bases each). Trimming removed 7 bases from V and 6 bases from J, with 14 bases in between. The CDR3 contains 12 residues. Germline V lookup: CDR1 SQVTM, CDR2 ANQGSEA. The chain's CDR3 is CSGGAVADTQYF. The DNA for the CDR3 is TGCAGCGGGGGGGCAGTCGCGGATACGCAGTATTTT.

The chain couples TRBV10-3 to TRBJ2-3; no firm D call. The CDR3 covers 11 residues. Germline V CDR1 and CDR2: ENHRY, SYGVKD. V gave up 3 bases and J gave up 4 bases, with 2 bases separating them. The CDR3 here is CAISEPDTQYF. The CDR3 DNA sequence: TGTGCCATCAGTGAACCAGATACGCAGTATTTT.

V and J are TRBV11-2 and TRBJ1-1, with a tentative D call TRBD1 (5 bases). Germline assignment: CDR1 SGHAT and CDR2 FQNNGV. With 5 bases removed from V and 10 bases from J, the gap between germline ends came to 14 bases. The CDR3 extends over 12 amino acids. The CDR3 is CASSLTGPRAFF. In nucleotides, the CDR3 is TGTGCCAGCAGCCTCACGGGACCTCGAGCTTTCTTT.

The gene calls are TRBV7-2 and TRBJ1-2; 7 bases align to TRBD1. CDR1 SGHTA and CDR2 FQGNSA come from the germline V gene. With V trimmed by 5 bases and J by 4 bases, 1 base remained unmatched. The CDR3 totals 12 residues. CDR3 coding DNA: TGTGCCAGCAGCGGGACAGTCTATGGCTACACCTTC. As protein: CASSGTVYGYTF.

The genes are TRBV5-5 and TRBJ1-3; no definite D call. This CDR3 contains 12 residues. V gave up 1 base and J gave up 4 bases, with 3 bases separating them. The germline V gene encodes CDR1 SGHKS and CDR2 YYEKEE (reference sequence). CDR3 region: CASSLKGNTIYF. The CDR3 coding sequence is TGTGCCAGCAGCTTGAAGGGAAACACCATATATTTT.

This clone was seen once. The J gene is TRBJ2-7, the V gene TRBV11-3; 9 positions agree with TRBD1. Trimming removed 5 bases from V and 5 bases from J; junction bases left unmatched: 7. Germline CDR1 reads SGHNT; CDR2 reads YENEEA. CDR3 length: 14 residues. The CDR3 protein is CASSPRTGDDEQYF. Written as DNA, the CDR3 is TGTGCCAGCAGCCCGCGGACAGGGGACGACGAGCAGTACTTC.

The chain links TRBV27 to TRBJ2-7; 7 nucleotides align to TRBD2. The CDR3 covers 16 residues. J gave up 2 bases and V 6 bases, and 13 bases lay outside the gene matches. Germline-derived CDR1 and CDR2 are MNHEY and SMNVEV (reference sequence). The CDR3 sequence: CASSELGTTPTYEQYF. Written as DNA, the CDR3 is TGTGCCAGCAGCGAACTCGGGACTACCCCCACCTACGAGCAGTACTTC.

As regards this clone: At the DNA level, this CDR3 is encoded by other sequences in the same sample as well. CDR3 DNA sequence: TGCGCCAGCAGCTTGGGCCAATACAATGAGCAGTTCTTC. Translated: CASSLGQYNEQFF. This sequence joins TRBV5-1 and TRBJ2-1; D uncertain. Germline V gene lookup returns CDR1 SGHRS and CDR2 YFSETQ. CDR3 length equals 13 residues. Between the trimmed V and J ends, which lost 0 bases and 4 bases, there was a span of 5 bases.

The gene calls are TRBV7-8 and TRBJ1-2; D might be TRBD1 (5 bases). This CDR3 has 12 residues. Germline V CDR1 and CDR2: SGHVS, FQNEAQ. Trimming took off 2 bases at V and 8 bases at J, with 9 bases between the two ends. CDR3 in amino acids: CASSLSGRGYTF. The CDR3 bases are TGTGCCAGCAGCTTATCGGGGCGCGGCTACACCTTC.

V usage is TRBV10-2 and J usage is TRBJ2-7; D is possibly TRBD2 (5 bases). Germline assignment: CDR1 WSHSY and CDR2 SAAADI. The V and J ends lost 8 bases and 3 bases respectively, with 14 bases between them. The CDR3 consists of 13 residues. The CDR3 DNA reads TGCGCCAGCCGTGCGGGTCCGAACTACGAGCAGTACTTC. This codes for CASRAGPNYEQYF.

The rearrangement links TRBV2 to TRBJ2-3, with TRBD1 matching 9 bases. Germline CDR1 reads SNHLY; CDR2 reads FYNNEI. This CDR3 is built from 15 residues. The V and J ends lost 7 bases and 4 bases, in that order; junction bases with no gene match: 9. In nucleotides, the CDR3 is TGTGCCAGCAAGGAGGGACAGGGCTTCCCAGATACGCAGTATTTT. It encodes CASKEGQGFPDTQYF.

This chain connects TRBV28 to TRBJ1-1; D is ambiguous. The CDR3 spans 12 residues. The V and J ends lost 4 bases and 8 bases respectively, with 11 bases between them. Germline-derived CDR1 and CDR2 are MDHEN and SYDVKM. The CDR3 loop is CASSWWAEEAFF. In DNA form, the CDR3 reads TGTGCCAGCAGTTGGTGGGCAGAAGAAGCTTTCTTT.

The rearrangement uses TRBV29-1 and TRBJ1-1; unclear D gene. The V and J ends lost 3 bases and 1 base respectively, with 12 bases between them. Germline CDR1 is SQVTM and CDR2 is ANQGSEA. This CDR3 has 14 residues. In DNA, the CDR3 is TGCAGCGTTGACCCTGGGTCTCCGAACACTGAAGCTTTCTTT. It codes for CSVDPGSPNTEAFF. Using reference TRBV29-1 and TRBJ1-1 for the parts outside the CDR3, the full variable domain is SAVISQKPSRDICQRGTSLTIQCQVDSQVTMMFWYRQQPGQSLTLIATANQGSEATYESGFVIDKFPISRPNLTFSTLTVSNMSPEDSSIYLCSVDPGSPNTEAFFGQGTRLTVV.

A word on this clone: Other DNA sequences in the same sample also yield this CDR3. The V gene is TRBV30, the J gene TRBJ2-3; D is undetermined. Per the germline V gene, CDR1 is GTSNPN and CDR2 is SVGIG (reference sequence). This CDR3 is 12 amino acids long. V lost 4 bases and J 1 base, leaving 6 bases between the germline ends. In DNA form, the CDR3 reads TGTGCCTGGACGGTCGGCACAGATACGCAGTATTTT. Protein sequence: CAWTVGTDTQYF.

The rearrangement links TRBV29-1 to TRBJ1-5, with D perhaps TRBD1 (5 bases). The germline V and J ends were trimmed by 6 bases and 6 bases, with 21 bases remaining between them. The CDR3 extends over 15 amino acids. Germline values: CDR1 SQVTM, CDR2 ANQGSEA. This CDR3 reads CSVLVYGGAGQPQHF. CDR3 nucleotides: TGCAGCGTCCTCGTTTATGGAGGGGCAGGTCAGCCCCAGCATTTT.

The J gene is TRBJ2-1, the V gene TRBV5-6; weak D call: TRBD2 (6 bases). The CDR3 covers 16 residues. Germline V CDR1 and CDR2: SGHDT, YYEEEE. V was clipped by 0 bases and J by 9 bases, with 19 bases between them. CDR3 DNA: TGTGCCAGCAGCTTGGAGGCTGCGGGAAAGTGGGTTGAGCAGTTCTTC. The encoded protein is CASSLEAAGKWVEQFF.

The chain has TRBV6-5 and TRBJ2-2, with D perhaps matching TRBD1 or TRBD2 (5 bases each). Germline V gene lookup returns CDR1 MNHEY and CDR2 SVGAGI. V was pared by 6 bases and J by 2 bases, with 10 bases between. This CDR3 region has 14 residues. The chain's CDR3 is CASRGTVNTGELFF. The CDR3 DNA reads TGTGCCAGCAGGGGGACGGTTAACACCGGGGAGCTGTTTTTT.